This record covers a single T cell receptor (beta chain). What antigen it recognizes has not been identified. No base-level quality is on record; no much larger clone is a single base apart. This specimen comes from a study of cytomegalovirus exposure and HLA in healthy donors (dated by TCRdb to the late 2010s). General notes on the study: An earlier analysis of more than 550 of the donors reported approximately 260 Gb of sequence data and 117 million unique TCR beta sequences obtained from around 170 million T cells. Roughly 300 gigabases of sequencing data and tens of millions of unique TCR sequences were included in an early release covering around 650 HLA-typed donors. The genetic ancestry cluster associated with self-reported Caucasian donors included 80% to 90% of the roughly 380 genotyped donors. The study aimed to test whether signatures of past pathogen exposure could be identified by cataloging public T cell receptors. Using immunosequencing, the study profiled T cell repertoires from 640 or so subjects and related those repertoires to cytomegalovirus serostatus. In addition to the first cohort of 500 to 850 subjects, a separate validation cohort of some 120 different subjects was used. High-throughput TCR immunosequencing, statistical association of individual TCRs with disease status, and machine learning were combined to predict cytomegalovirus infection status. To study patterns of TCR occurrence, a later analysis re-analyzed previously published TCR beta repertoires from several hundred donors and added high-resolution HLA genotyping. In the later analysis, no new phenotypic data were used to find candidate immune exposures; instead, reliance was placed on TCR beta sequences and their occurrence across donors. To decide whether each TCR beta V gene segment behaved as functional or pseudogenic, an earlier analysis of fewer than 750 of the donors relied on high-throughput TCR beta sequencing. Donor age, sex, ethnicity and CMV serostatus were collected together with the repertoire data. A later genetic analysis used genome-wide SNP genotypes for about three fifths of the roughly 700 donors, treating that subset as a discovery cohort. All discovery cohort repertoires had been generated on a single sequencing platform. HLA typing covered class I and class II loci at four-digit resolution. Typing coverage varied by locus: roughly 629-640 donors for A, B, C, DRB1 and DQB1; more than 500 for DQA1; about 570 for DPA1; fewer than 480 for DPB1. Four to six DR-DQ haplotypes were handled as single units for association and clustering because linkage in the cohort was strong. Across under 500 genotyped donors of the cohort, an average of about 240,000 unique TCR beta nucleotide sequences per donor were sequenced, and 15% to 20% of those sequences were non-productive. Here is what the overall study found, with its caveats: Some IMGT-functional V segments, including TRBV6-2 and TRBV6-3, could not be distinguished by the 87-base-pair reads and were therefore excluded. A later analysis reported that several top co-occurrence clusters appeared linked to parvovirus B19, influenza, CMV and Epstein-Barr virus. When HLA alleles, especially DR and DQ, strongly co-occurred, TCR associations were difficult to assign to individual alleles. According to a later analysis, most CMV-associated TCR beta chains appeared to be HLA-restricted, and the HLA associations seemed to be driven largely by CMV exposure. It was suggested by the authors that the approach could potentially be generalized to other disease states and immunological phenotypes. Across donors, most TCR sequences were observed very rarely, whereas some public TCRs were present in many individuals. Because counts were too low, seventeen rarely observed V segments, including chromosome 9 orphons, were left out of the earlier analysis of some 600 of the donors. A later analysis found that TCR association rates varied across HLA loci, with DRB1 alleles showing the most associated TCRs and HLA-C alleles the fewest. Linkage disequilibrium might explain the correlated functional status among segregating V segments, but an unknown experimental factor could not be excluded. The classifier was reported to diagnose cytomegalovirus status with high specificity and sensitivity in both the original cohort and the validation cohort. A total of roughly 160 TCR beta chains were listed by the study as associated with cytomegalovirus. A later genetic analysis associated a missense DCLRE1C variant with V-gene and J-gene trimming of TCR beta chains, and an independent cohort replicated the association. The only immune exposure information available for the cohort was CMV serostatus. Broadly in line with IMGT annotations, most TCR beta V segments showed up in productive rearrangements about 87% or about 30% of the time in an earlier analysis of 587 of the donors. Specific HLA alleles were associated with 15,000 to 20,000 TCR beta sequences at a false discovery rate of 0.05 in a later analysis. In this cohort, only TCR beta chains were sequenced, and detectable features were limited by the absence of alpha or paired-chain data. The sequencing pipeline was judged likely to have produced a cluster of highly shared sequence variants as a technical artifact. In vitro tests confirmed that a few of the cytomegalovirus-associated TCR beta chains recognize cytomegalovirus antigens. A later genetic analysis reported fewer N-insertions in productive TCRs among donors in an Asian-associated ancestry cluster than the roughly 690-donor mean. Because HLA typing was missing for some donors at each locus, association tests included only the typed subset. Sequencing depth was assumed to be roughly uniform across donors in the presence/absence analyses, though that assumption may not hold. A further reported finding was that TCR beta sequences accurately predicted the HLA-A and HLA-B alleles for most subjects in the first cohort. In a later analysis, HLA-associated TCR beta chains showed more clonal expansion and lower generation probabilities than non-associated chains that were equally common.

From a lookup of the germline V gene, CDR1 and CDR2 are SGHAT and FQNNGV. From the cysteine up to the phenylalanine, the CDR3 has a length of 14 residues. The DNA shown is the 42-base CDR3, in frame from base 1. The junction shows trimming of 1 base on V and 3 bases on J, plus 9 bases between the germline ends. The cohort consisted of 666 healthy bone marrow donors. All cohort members were sampled while nominally healthy, although unrecorded immune exposures were likely present. The donor tested CMV seropositive and was one of the 289 seropositive cohort members. Each donor provided a peripheral blood sample, and peripheral blood mononuclear cells were used for TCR beta sequencing. Genomic DNA was extracted from the blood cell samples with the Qiagen DNeasy Blood Extraction Kit. Libraries were prepared through the immunoSEQ multiplex PCR assay. The multiplex PCR relied on a mix of 60 forward primers for TCR Vbeta segments and 13 reverse primers for TCR Jbeta segments. The CDR3 region of rearranged TCR beta genes was amplified from genomic DNA by a multiplex PCR assay. The Illumina HiSeq System was used to sequence the amplified TCR beta libraries as 87-base-pair reads. The study's processing was this. A later analysis counted tens of millions of unique TCR beta chains across the 670 or so repertoires, and 9 million to 14 million of these chains were shared by at least two donors. Raw reads were error-corrected and collapsed into unique sequences by a nearest-neighbor algorithm in which closely related sequences were merged to remove PCR and sequencing errors. V, D and J gene segments were assigned by aligning CDR3 sequences to IMGT reference sequences. Each retained sequence needed at least a six-nucleotide match to both a V gene segment and a J gene segment. Rearrangements were classified as productive when the CDR3 lacked stop codons and remained in frame with V and J, and all other rearrangements were classified as non-productive. CDR3 was defined by IMGT convention, running from the second conserved V-encoded cysteine to the conserved J-encoded phenylalanine. The earlier analysis of more than 450 of the donors excluded sequences that lacked an unambiguous match to a single V gene segment. An earlier analysis of 587 of the donors classified V segments as functional when productive rearrangements were above 56.7% and as segregating when the standard deviation between donors was above 5%. A statistical classification framework was built for diagnosing cytomegalovirus status from the catalog of TCR beta chain sequences. A later analysis assigned V and J genes by comparing TCR nucleotide sequences with IMGT/GENE-DB human TR gene sequences. In a later analysis, CDR3 sequences and most-parsimonious VDJ recombination scenarios were assigned using the TCRdist pipeline. In a later analysis, every TCR beta chain was defined by the combination of its CDR3 amino acid sequence and its V-gene family, and reads without a unique V-gene family were dropped. In a later analysis, 450 to 600 highly shared, low-generation-probability nucleotide sequences were removed to address suspected cross-contamination and a sequencing artifact. For each public chain, a later analysis derived a clonal expansion index from normalized ranks of inferred template counts within each repertoire. In a later analysis, generation probabilities were computed using a VDJ recombination model fitted to out-of-frame rearrangements, and the results were checked against IGoR. Hypergeometric tests were used in a later analysis to score TCR-TCR, TCR-HLA and TCR-CMV co-occurrence, with a repertoire-size bias correction applied to the TCR pairs. A later analysis estimated false discovery rates by permuting HLA or CMV assignments 20 times. A later analysis grouped co-occurring TCRs with DBSCAN, adding TCRdist sequence similarity when clustering within HLA-allele-positive subsets. Repertoires with fewer than 30,000 or more than 120,000 public chains were left out of co-occurrence clustering, as were several repertoires with anomalous nucleotide sharing. Imported from immuneACCESS, the table was reduced by TCRdb to in-frame sequences with V and J called. These copies leave out some clones; in studies compared against another copy, an unresolved V gene accounts for under half, and the cause of the remainder is not known. V and J calls and clone size are as listed in that table; D and trimming were resolved from the DNA. This sample holds approximately 120,000 clones; about 81% were observed only once. The ten largest clones capture 9% to 9.5% of the sample.

The receptor comes from a woman between 45 and 65 years old in good health and CMV-seropositive. Here the chain combines TRBV11-2 and TRBJ1-2; the D gene is unclear. Material for sequencing was PBMCs. The CDR3 region has the sequence CASSLGGADYGYTF. The nucleotide sequence is TGTGCCAGCAGCTTAGGGGGAGCGGACTATGGCTACACCTTC.